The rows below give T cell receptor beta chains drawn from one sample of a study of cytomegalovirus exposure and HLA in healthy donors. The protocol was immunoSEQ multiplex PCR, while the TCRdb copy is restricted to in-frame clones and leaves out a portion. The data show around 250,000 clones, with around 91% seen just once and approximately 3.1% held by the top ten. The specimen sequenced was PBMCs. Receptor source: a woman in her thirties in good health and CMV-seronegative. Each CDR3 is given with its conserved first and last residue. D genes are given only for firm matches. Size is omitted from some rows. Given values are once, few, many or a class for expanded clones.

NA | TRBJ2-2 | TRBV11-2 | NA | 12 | TGTGCCTCTCTAGCGCGCACCGGGGAGCTGTTTTTT | CASLARTGELFF
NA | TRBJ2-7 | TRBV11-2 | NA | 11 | TGTGCCAGCAGGGAGAGCAACGAGCAGTACTTC | CASRESNEQYF
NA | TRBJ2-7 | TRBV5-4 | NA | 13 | TGTGCCAGCAGCCTGCGGGGAATTAACGAGCAGTACTTC | CASSLRGINEQYF
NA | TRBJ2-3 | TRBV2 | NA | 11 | TGTGCCGGGCGGGGCACAGATACGCAGTATTTT | CAGRGTDTQYF
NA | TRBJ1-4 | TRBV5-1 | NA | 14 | TGCGCCAGCAGCTTGGTGGTGCTAGATGAAAAACTGTTTTTT | CASSLVVLDEKLFF
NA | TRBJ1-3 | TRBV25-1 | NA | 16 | TGTGCCAGCAGTGAATGGGGTCGAGGGGCTGGAAACACCATATATTTT | CASSEWGRGAGNTIYF
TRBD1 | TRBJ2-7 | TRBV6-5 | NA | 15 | TGTGCCAGCAGTTATGGACAGGAACCCTCCTACGAGCAGTACTTC | CASSYGQEPSYEQYF
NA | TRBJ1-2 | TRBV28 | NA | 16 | TGTGCCAGCAGTTTAGTCCCCCGGCAAACTACTAATGGCTACACCTTC | CASSLVPRQTTNGYTF
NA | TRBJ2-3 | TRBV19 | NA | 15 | TGTGCCAGTAGTACTATCCTCGTGGGGAAAGATACGCAGTATTTT | CASSTILVGKDTQYF
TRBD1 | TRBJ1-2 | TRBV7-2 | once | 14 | TGTGCCAGCGGACTCCGGGACAGTGACGCTGCTAGGGCCTTC | CASGLRDSDAARAF
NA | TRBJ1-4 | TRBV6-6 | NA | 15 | TGTGCCAGCATGCCCCGGGACACCGGAGATGAAAAACTGTTTTTT | CASMPRDTGDEKLFF
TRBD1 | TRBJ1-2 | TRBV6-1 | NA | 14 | TGTGCCAGCACCGAAATCAGGGGGCCCTATGGCTACACCTTC | CASTEIRGPYGYTF
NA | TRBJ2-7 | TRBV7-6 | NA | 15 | TGTGCCAGCAGCTTTGGCGAACAAACCTCCTACGAGCAGTACTTC | CASSFGEQTSYEQYF
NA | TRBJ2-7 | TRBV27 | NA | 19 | TGTGCCAGCAGTTTACTATTCCCTACTATTTCGAGGGGCTCCTACGAGCAGTACTTC | CASSLLFPTISRGSYEQYF
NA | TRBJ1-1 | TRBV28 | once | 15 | TGTGCCAGCAGTCGACGACAGGTCCATAACACTGAAGCTTTCTTT | CASSRRQVHNTEAFF
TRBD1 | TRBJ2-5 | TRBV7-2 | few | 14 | TGTGCCAGCAGCTCGACAGGGATACAAGAGACCCAGTACTTC | CASSSTGIQETQYF
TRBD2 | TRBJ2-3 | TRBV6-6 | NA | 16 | TGTGCCAGCAGGGATAGCGGGCGTGGGGACACAGATACGCAGTATTTT | CASRDSGRGDTDTQYF
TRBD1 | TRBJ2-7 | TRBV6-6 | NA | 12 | TGTGCCAGCAGTTACCCAGGGGGCGAGCAGTACTTC | CASSYPGGEQYF
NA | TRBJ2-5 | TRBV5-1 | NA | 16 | TGCGCCAGCAGCTTGCGGCCGGGAAACAGACAAGAGACCCAGTACTTC | CASSLRPGNRQETQYF
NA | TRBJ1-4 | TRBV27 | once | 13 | TGTGCCAGCAGTCGTCCAGGGAATGAAAAACTGTTTTTT | CASSRPGNEKLFF
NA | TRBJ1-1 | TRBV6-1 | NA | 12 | TGTGCCAGCAAGGGGGGCGTAGCTGAAGCTTTCTTT | CASKGGVAEAFF
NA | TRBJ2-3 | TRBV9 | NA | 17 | TGTGCCAGCAGCGTAGACCCCCGGGGCGAGAGCACAGATACGCAGTATTTT | CASSVDPRGESTDTQYF
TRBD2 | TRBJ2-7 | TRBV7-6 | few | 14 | TGTGCCAGCAGCTGGTCGCCTAGCGGGAGCGAGCAGTACTTC | CASSWSPSGSEQYF
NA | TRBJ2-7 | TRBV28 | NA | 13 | TGTGCCAGCACCCCACCCGCGGCCGGCGAGCAGTACTTC | CASTPPAAGEQYF
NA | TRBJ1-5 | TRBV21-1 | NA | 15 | TGTGCCAGCAGCACCGGACAGACCCCAAATCAGCCCCAGCATTTT | CASSTGQTPNQPQHF
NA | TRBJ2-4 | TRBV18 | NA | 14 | TGTGCCAGCTCACCGGGCAGTAATAGGGGCATTCAGTACTTC | CASSPGSNRGIQYF
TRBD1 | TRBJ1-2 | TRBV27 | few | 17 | TGTGCCAGCAGTGGCTGGACAGGGGTAGTCGGGAACTATGGCTACACCTTC | CASSGWTGVVGNYGYTF
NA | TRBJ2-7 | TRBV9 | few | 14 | TGTGCCAGCAGCCTTTGGGAGGATTCCTACGAGCAGTACTTC | CASSLWEDSYEQYF
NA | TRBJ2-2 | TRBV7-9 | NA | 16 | TGTGCCAGCAGCCACATCGTAGGATATGACACCGGGGAGCTGTTTTTT | CASSHIVGYDTGELFF
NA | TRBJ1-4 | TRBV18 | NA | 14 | TGTGCCAGCTCACCTCAACACGTTAATGAAAAACTGTTTTTT | CASSPQHVNEKLFF
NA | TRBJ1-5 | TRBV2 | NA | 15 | TGTGCCACTGCGGTTGGGGGGCTCAGCAATCAGCCCCAGCATTTT | CATAVGGLSNQPQHF
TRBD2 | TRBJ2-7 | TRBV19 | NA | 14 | TGTGCCAGCTCACATGCGGGAGAGCTCTACGAGCAGTACTTC | CASSHAGELYEQYF
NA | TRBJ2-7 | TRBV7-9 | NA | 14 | TGTGCCAGCAGCTTAGGGGGGCGAACCTACGAGCAGTACTTC | CASSLGGRTYEQYF
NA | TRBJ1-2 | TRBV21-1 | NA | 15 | TGTGCCAGCAGCAAAGAAGGTAGAGGGTGGATCTGCTACACCTTC | CASSKEGRGWICYTF
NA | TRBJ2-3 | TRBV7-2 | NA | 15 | TGTGCCAGCAGCATGAAGGGGGAAGGCACAGATACGCAGTATTTT | CASSMKGEGTDTQYF
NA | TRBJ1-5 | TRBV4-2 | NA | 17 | TGTGCCAGCAGCCAAGATCCGGGGGAGGAAGGCAATCAGCCCCAGCATTTT | CASSQDPGEEGNQPQHF
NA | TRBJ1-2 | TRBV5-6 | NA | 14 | TGTGCCAGCAGCGAGCAGGGGACCCCCTATGGCTACACCTTC | CASSEQGTPYGYTF
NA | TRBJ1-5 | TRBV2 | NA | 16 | TGTGCCAGCGAAATGGGGGGACGACAGGCTATACAGCCCCAGCATTTT | CASEMGGRQAIQPQHF
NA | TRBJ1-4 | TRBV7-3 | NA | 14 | TGTGCCAGCAGCTTAAATAGGGGGGTGGAAAAACTGTTTTTT | CASSLNRGVEKLFF
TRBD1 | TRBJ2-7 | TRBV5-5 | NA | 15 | TGTGCCAGCAGCTTGGGGGACAGTCACTCCTACGAGCAGTACTTC | CASSLGDSHSYEQYF
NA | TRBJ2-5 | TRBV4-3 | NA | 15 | TGCGCCAGCAGCCAAGATATCTTGGGTCCGGAGACCCAGTACTTC | CASSQDILGPETQYF
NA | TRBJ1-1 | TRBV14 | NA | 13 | TGTGCCAGCAGCCCCGGGGGGAACACTGAAGCTTTCTTT | CASSPGGNTEAFF
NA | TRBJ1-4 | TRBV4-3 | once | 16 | TGCGCCAGCAGCCAAGATGGTGGGACAACTGATGAAAAACTGTTTTTT | CASSQDGGTTDEKLFF
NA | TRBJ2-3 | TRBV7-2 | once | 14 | TGTGCCAGCACCCCCCGGACAGCCACAGATACGCAGTATTTT | CASTPRTATDTQYF